The entry below describes one T cell receptor beta chain. What it binds is not known. One end of the junction does not line up with germline, which may come from a read error. The entry originates in a study of cytomegalovirus exposure and HLA in healthy donors. Overall study findings and caveats: A missense variant in DCLRE1C was later tied to TCR beta V- and J-gene trimming.

Germline V CDR1 and CDR2: MNHNY, SVGAGI (reference sequence). This CDR3 spans 13 amino acids. The PCR had 60 Vbeta and 13 Jbeta primers. Clones were sequenced by immunoSEQ multiplex PCR, and TCRdb holds only the in-frame ones, with some missing. This sample has over 150,000 clones, with about 83% found just once. The receptor comes from a woman aged 40 to 50 in good health and CMV-seronegative. Sequencing was carried out using PBMCs. The genes are TRBV6-6 and TRBJ2-3, with 11 bases lining up with TRBD2. This CDR3 is CASSYSAGLADPF. CDR3 sequence (DNA): TGTGCCAGCAGTTACTCGGCGGGACTAGCGGACCCCTTT.